Listed here is a single T cell receptor beta chain. The data are from a study of PD-L1 blockade in urothelial cancer. The data were produced by immunoSEQ multiplex PCR, yet TCRdb's version contains in-frame clones alone and is incomplete. Of tens of thousands of clones detected, around 88% appear once; the ten largest clones hold under 15%. Time point described: pretreatment peripheral blood. The sequence derives from a woman aged 60-75 years with urothelial cancer. The sample was PBMCs, taken around atezolizumab (anti-PD-L1) treatment.

The CDR3 loop is CASSPWGGSYNEQFF. The CDR3 DNA follows: TGTGCCAGCTCACCGTGGGGGGGTTCCTACAATGAGCAGTTCTTC. V and J are TRBV18 and TRBJ2-1; TRBD2 aligns across 7 bases. In germline, CDR1 is KGHSH, CDR2 LQKENI. Losses at the gene ends were 3 bases for V and 1 base for J; bases not matched to a gene: 3. The CDR3 has 15 residues.